This passage covers 30 T cell receptor beta chains from one sample sequenced in a study of blood T cell repertoires in COVID-19 (dated by TCRdb to about 2020). The library was built by means of the immunoSEQ multiplex PCR assay. Not all clones reach the TCRdb copy of this immuneACCESS table, which keeps in-frame sequences only. Checked studies attribute under half of the gap to unresolved V genes and leave the rest unexplained. The sample table contains 250,000 to 350,000 clones; only one count was recorded for roughly 90% of them. The ten largest account for around 13% of the sample. The sequencing sample was made of peripheral blood. The receptors shown here come from a woman aged 55-69 years with acute or convalescent COVID-19.

The chain has TRBV28 and TRBJ2-7; 8 bases are a match to TRBD2. The CDR3 runs to 12 residues. V shed 11 bases, J shed 10 bases, and the junction held 13 bases outside the gene matches. Per the germline V gene, CDR1 is MDHEN and CDR2 is SYDVKM. The CDR3 loop reads CAGAGSGSIQYF. The CDR3 DNA sequence: TGTGCCGGGGCGGGGAGCGGGAGTATACAGTACTTC.

This chain connects TRBV28 to TRBJ1-1; a weak D match, TRBD1 (6 bases). Germline CDR1 reads MDHEN; CDR2 reads SYDVKM. This CDR3 contains 14 residues. The V gene lost 6 bases and the J gene lost 0 bases, with 11 bases spanning the gap. In nucleotides, the CDR3 is TGTGCCAGCAGGTCGGACAGTCTGAACACTGAAGCTTTCTTT. Its translation: CASRSDSLNTEAFF. Combining the CDR3 with reference TRBV28 and TRBJ1-1 gives the whole variable domain DVKVTQSSRYLVKRTGEKVFLECVQDMDHENMFWYRQDPGLGLRLIYFSYDVKMKEKGDIPEGYSVSREKKERFSLILESASTNQTSMYLCASRSDSLNTEAFFGQGTRLTVV.

About this clone: The identical CDR3 is also encoded by other nucleotide sequences in the sample. V usage is TRBV9 and J usage is TRBJ1-5, with 8 bases identical to TRBD1. CDR3 size: 14 residues. V shed 3 bases and J 5 bases; nucleotides not matched to a gene: 4. CDR1 SGDLS and CDR2 YYNGEE come from the germline V gene. The CDR3 is CASSAGTGHQPQHF. In nucleotides, the CDR3 is TGTGCCAGCAGCGCCGGGACAGGCCATCAGCCCCAGCATTTT.

The chain employs TRBV7-3 and TRBJ2-5; D may be TRBD2 (5 bases). Germline V gives CDR1 SGHTA, CDR2 FQGTGA. The CDR3 is 13 amino acids. Trimming left V 4 bases short and J 1 base short, with 7 bases between. Here the CDR3 reads CASSSGFQETQYF. DNA for the CDR3: TGTGCCAGCAGCTCGGGATTCCAAGAGACCCAGTACTTC. The full variable domain, completed using reference TRBV7-3 and TRBJ2-5, is GAGVSQTPSNKVTEKGKYVELRCDPISGHTALYWYRQSLGQGPEFLIYFQGTGAADDSGLPNDRFFAVRPEGSVSTLKIQRTERGDSAVYLCASSSGFQETQYFGPGTRLLVL.

V gene TRBV7-9 combines with J gene TRBJ2-5, with D perhaps TRBD1 (5 bases). The CDR3 is 13 residues long. CDR1 SEHNR and CDR2 FQNEAQ come from the germline V gene (reference sequence). Deletions cut 5 bases from V and 1 base from J, with 8 bases between. CDR3 coding DNA: TGTGCCAGCAGCAAGGACACCCAAGAGACCCAGTACTTC. Translating it yields CASSKDTQETQYF.

This chain uses TRBV9 with TRBJ2-5; 11 positions agree with TRBD1. Trimming cost V 2 bases and J 3 bases; bases outside gene matches: 6. Germline V gene sequence: CDR1 SGDLS, CDR2 YYNGEE. CDR3 length: 16 amino acids. Here the CDR3 DNA reads TGTGCCAGCAGCGTTGGACAGGGGGCGAATGAAGAGACCCAGTACTTC. It encodes CASSVGQGANEETQYF.

The rearrangement links TRBV7-2 to TRBJ1-1; perhaps TRBD1 as D (5 bases). V was shortened by 5 bases and J by 1 base, with 11 bases between the two germline ends. There are 14 residues in the CDR3. CDR1 SGHTA and CDR2 FQGNSA come from the germline V gene. In DNA, the CDR3 is TGTGCCAGCAGCGGAGGGACGGCGAACACTGAAGCTTTCTTT. The encoded protein is CASSGGTANTEAFF. The whole variable domain, filled in from reference TRBV7-2 and TRBJ1-1, reads GAGVSQSPSNKVTEKGKDVELRCDPISGHTALYWYRQSLGQGLEFLIYFQGNSAPDKSGLPSDRFSAERTGGSVSTLTIQRTQQEDSAVYLCASSGGTANTEAFFGQGTRLTVV.

The rearrangement joins TRBV6-2 or TRBV6-3 to TRBJ1-6, with TRBD1 identical over 7 bases. The CDR3 consists of 15 residues. CDR1 MNHEY and CDR2 SVGEGT come from the germline V gene. The J segment lost 10 bases and the V segment lost 5 bases, leaving 11 bases of the junction unmatched. CDR3 sequence reads: CASSTLGTVRSPLHF. In DNA form, the CDR3 reads TGTGCCAGCAGTACTTTGGGGACAGTACGATCACCCCTCCACTTT.

The V and J genes are TRBV28 and TRBJ2-3; 7 bases map to TRBD2. V was clipped by 5 bases and J by 0 bases; unmatched bases: 8. The CDR3 spans 16 residues. From germline, CDR1 is MDHEN and CDR2 SYDVKM. CDR3 sequence (DNA): TGTGCCAGCAGTCGCGAGCGGGGCGCTAGCACAGATACGCAGTATTTT. Translated, it gives CASSRERGASTDTQYF.

V usage is TRBV24-1 and J usage is TRBJ2-7; 8 positions agree with TRBD1. CDR1 and CDR2 from the germline V gene are KGHDR and SFDVKD. V lost 2 bases to trimming and J lost 7 bases; unmatched junction nucleotides: 6. CDR3 length equals 14 residues. The CDR3 coding sequence is TGTGCCACCAGTGATTCGGGCAGGGGGCGTGAGCAGTACTTC. This sequence encodes CATSDSGRGREQYF.

The V call is TRBV4-1, the J call TRBJ2-6; TRBD2 might be the D (5 bases). Germline V gene lookup returns CDR1 MGHRA and CDR2 YSYEKL. The CDR3 sequence is 17 residues long. The ends were cut back, 7 bases at V and 1 base at J, with 17 bases in the middle. The CDR3 nucleotides read TGCGCCAGCACCGAGAGGGTGAGCTCATCTGGGGCCAACGTCCTGACTTTC. Translated, it gives CASTERVSSSGANVLTF.

J is TRBJ1-1 and V is TRBV19, with 8 positions matching TRBD1. The ends lost 3 bases at V and 0 bases at J; junction bases unmatched: 6. Germline V CDR1 and CDR2: LNHDA, SQIVND (reference sequence). The CDR3 extends over 16 amino acids. The CDR3, as DNA: TGTGCCAGTAGTATTCTCCGACAGGGGATGAACACTGAAGCTTTCTTT. The encoded protein is CASSILRQGMNTEAFF. Filled out from reference TRBV19 and TRBJ1-1, the complete variable domain reads DGGITQSPKYLFRKEGQNVTLSCEQNLNHDAMYWYRQDPGQGLRLIYYSQIVNDFQKGDIAEGYSVSREKKESFPLTVTSAQKNPTAFYLCASSILRQGMNTEAFFGQGTRLTVV.

The V and J genes are TRBV5-5 and TRBJ1-1; D gene uncertain. The germline V gene has CDR1 SGHKS and CDR2 YYEKEE (reference sequence). The V and J ends lost 3 bases and 4 bases respectively, with 10 bases between them. The CDR3 contains 13 residues. CDR3: CASSSYGSTEAFF. The CDR3 nucleotides are TGTGCCAGCAGCTCTTACGGGTCCACTGAAGCTTTCTTT.

J is TRBJ1-4 and V is TRBV6-6; D possibly corresponds to TRBD1 (6 bases). The V gene's germline CDR1 is MNHNY and CDR2 SVGAGI (reference sequence). The CDR3 has 15 amino acids. V lost 6 bases, J lost 8 bases, and 19 bases lay in between. The CDR3 region is CASRGPGAVREKLFF. The CDR3 nucleotides read TGTGCCAGCAGAGGACCAGGGGCAGTAAGGGAAAAACTGTTTTTT.

This chain links TRBV6-1 with TRBJ2-7, with D possibly TRBD1 on 5 matching bases. Between the trimmed V and J ends, which lost 3 bases and 4 bases, there was a span of 10 bases. CDR1 and CDR2 from the germline V gene are MNHNS and SASEGT. This CDR3 is 13 amino acids long. The CDR3 sequence is CASSEAGMYEQYF. DNA for the CDR3: TGTGCCAGCAGTGAGGCAGGGATGTACGAGCAGTACTTC.

The rearrangement uses TRBV10-3 and TRBJ2-7, with 7 bases lining up with TRBD1. In germline, CDR1 is ENHRY, CDR2 SYGVKD. This CDR3 is built from 17 residues. The J segment lost 3 bases and the V segment lost 2 bases, leaving 13 bases of the junction unmatched. The CDR3 region has the DNA TGTGCCATCAGTGAGAAATTGAAAGGGGGCGTCATCTACGAGCAGTACTTC. This gives the protein CAISEKLKGGVIYEQYF.

V gene TRBV7-8 combines with J gene TRBJ2-5; a weak D match, TRBD1 (7 bases). CDR1 and CDR2 (germline): SGHVS, FQNEAQ. V was shortened by 1 base and J by 4 bases, with 19 bases between the two germline ends. The CDR3 extends over 17 amino acids. CDR3 region: CASSLGSGRGVGETQYF. CDR3 sequence (DNA): TGTGCCAGCAGCTTAGGGTCTGGCAGGGGGGTCGGAGAGACCCAGTACTTC.

The chain couples TRBV21-1 to TRBJ2-2; no check of the table's D call, TRBD1, against the DNA was made. TRBV21-1 is a documented pseudogene. The CDR3 sequence is 14 residues long. The chain's CDR3 is CASSKATAKTELFF. In nucleotides, the CDR3 is TGTGCCAGCAGCAAAGCGACAGCCAAGACGGAGCTGTTTTTT.

The V and J genes are TRBV25-1 and TRBJ1-1, with a weak D call TRBD1 (6 bases). The CDR3 loop spans 13 amino acids. Germline loops: CDR1 MGHDK, CDR2 SYGVNS. The germline V and J ends were trimmed by 4 bases and 10 bases, with 16 bases remaining between them. This CDR3 reads CASSASGVLGAFF. CDR3 bases: TGTGCCAGCAGTGCTTCAGGGGTACTGGGAGCTTTCTTT.

The gene calls are TRBV6-2 or TRBV6-3 and TRBJ2-2; 9 bases match TRBD1. Germline loops: CDR1 MNHEY, CDR2 SVGEGT. The CDR3 sequence is 14 residues long. Losses at the gene ends were 6 bases for V and 6 bases for J; bases not matched to a gene: 5. Here the CDR3 DNA reads TGTGCCAGCAGCACCTGGACAGGGGCCGGGGAGCTGTTTTTT. It encodes CASSTWTGAGELFF.

This chain links TRBV5-4 with TRBJ2-7; 7 bases are shared with TRBD1. Looked up from germline, CDR1 is SGHNT and CDR2 is YYREEE (reference sequence). The CDR3 sequence is 14 residues long. Trimming took 2 bases from V and 3 from J; bases not matched to a gene: 5. The CDR3 reads CASSLQGTNYEQYF. The CDR3, as DNA: TGTGCCAGCAGCTTACAGGGGACCAACTACGAGCAGTACTTC.

The chain links TRBV15 to TRBJ2-1, with 7 bases lining up with TRBD2. The CDR3 runs 17 residues. Germline lookup yields CDR1 LNHNV and CDR2 YYDKDF (reference sequence). Trimming removed 3 bases from V and 4 bases from J; junction bases left unmatched: 12. The CDR3: CATSSLVGGSGYNEQFF. The DNA for the CDR3 is TGTGCCACCAGCAGCCTTGTCGGGGGGTCAGGATACAATGAGCAGTTCTTC.

The chain links TRBV7-8 to TRBJ1-5; D is unresolved. The CDR3 spans 15 residues. Germline CDR1 and CDR2: SGHVS and FQNEAQ. The V gene lost 7 bases and the J gene lost 0 bases, with 13 bases spanning the gap. The CDR3 loop is CASTQTSLSNQPQHF. CDR3 DNA sequence: TGTGCCAGCACCCAGACAAGCCTTAGCAATCAGCCCCAGCATTTT.

This chain connects TRBV19 to TRBJ2-3; the match to TRBD2 covers 9 bases. After removal of 5 bases from V and 1 base from J, the junction contained 4 bases not matched to a gene. The length of the CDR3 is 15 residues. Germline-derived CDR1 and CDR2 are LNHDA and SQIVND (reference sequence). This chain's CDR3 is CASSLQRGGTDTQYF. The CDR3 nucleotides are TGTGCCAGTAGTCTACAGCGGGGGGGCACAGATACGCAGTATTTT.

The genes are TRBV7-9 and TRBJ2-2; 9 nucleotides match TRBD2. This CDR3 is built from 16 residues. Germline CDR1 is SEHNR and CDR2 is FQNEAQ (reference sequence). Trimming cost V 0 bases and J 5 bases; bases outside gene matches: 4. The CDR3, as DNA: TGTGCCAGCAGCTTAGCTCTAGCGGGAAAGACCGGGGAGCTGTTTTTT. Protein: CASSLALAGKTGELFF.

This chain links TRBV25-1 with TRBJ1-6, with a possible D match to TRBD1 (5 bases). The V gene lost 7 bases and the J gene lost 7 bases, with 20 bases spanning the gap. CDR1 is MGHDK, CDR2 SYGVNS, per germline. The CDR3 extends over 16 amino acids. CDR3 nucleotides: TGTGCCAGCAACTCCGGAGCCAGGGCCGGAAATTCACCCCTCCACTTT. Translation gives CASNSGARAGNSPLHF.

The chain has TRBV5-1 and TRBJ2-7; D is perhaps TRBD2 (6 bases). The CDR3 sequence is 16 residues long. V was clipped by 1 base and J by 1 base, with 15 bases between them. The germline V gene encodes CDR1 SGHRS and CDR2 YFSETQ. DNA of the CDR3: TGCGCCAGCAGCTTGCCCCGGGACGCGGGGTCCTACGAGCAGTACTTC. Residues: CASSLPRDAGSYEQYF.

This clone appeared a single time. V and J are TRBV18 and TRBJ1-2, with D possibly TRBD1 on 5 matching bases. Looked up from germline, CDR1 is KGHSH and CDR2 is LQKENI. CDR3 length equals 15 residues. V was clipped by 1 base and J by 1 base, with 10 bases between them. CDR3 nucleotide sequence: TGTGCCAGCTCACCACGGGGCACCAATAACTATGGCTACACCTTC. Translation gives CASSPRGTNNYGYTF. The whole variable domain, remainder taken from reference TRBV18 and TRBJ1-2, is NAGVMQNPRHLVRRRGQEARLRCSPMKGHSHVYWYRQLPEEGLKFMVYLQKENIIDESGMPKERFSAEFPKEGPSILRIQQVVRGDSAAYFCASSPRGTNNYGYTFGSGTRLTVV.

Written as DNA, the CDR3 is TGTGCCAGTAGTTCTTACGGTCCCGGGACAGGGATCGAACTGTTTTTT. This encodes CASSSYGPGTGIELFF. The V and J genes are TRBV19 and TRBJ1-4, with 9 positions matching TRBD1. With 5 bases clipped from V and 12 bases from J, the junction kept 16 bases outside the gene matches. The CDR3 covers 16 residues. From germline, CDR1 is LNHDA and CDR2 SQIVND (reference sequence).

The chain carries TRBV19 and TRBJ1-1, with 7 bases lining up with TRBD1. CDR1 is LNHDA, CDR2 SQIVND, per germline (reference sequence). V shed 3 bases, J shed 7 bases, and the junction held 5 bases outside the gene matches. The CDR3 has 13 residues. CDR3 residues: CASSIGTAGEAFF. DNA of the CDR3: TGTGCCAGTAGTATTGGGACAGCCGGTGAAGCTTTCTTT.